One and the same sample provided the 11 T cell receptor beta chains below, sequenced in a study of metastatic and nonmetastatic thyroid tumors. Every patient was untreated before thyroid surgery. TCRdb reanalyzed the PCR reads with MiXCR. The data show under 20,000 clones, under 35% seen once. The sample comprised blood. The receptors were gathered from a female donor with papillary thyroid cancer or a benign thyroid nodule (not recorded which). Some clones in this sample may be carry-over from other donors' samples.

V is TRBV20-1 and J is TRBJ2-7, with D hard to call. Between the trimmed V and J ends, which lost 7 bases and 5 bases, there was a span of 24 bases. CDR1 DFQATT and CDR2 SNEGSKA come from the germline V gene (reference sequence). The CDR3 totals 15 residues. Here the CDR3 DNA reads TGCAGTGTTAGTGTAAGAAGGGTAGGAATGGACGAGCAGTACTTC. Translating it yields CSVSVRRVGMDEQYF.

This clone was picked up many times. The chain's CDR3 is CATSRDDLGTVSNTEAFF. For the CDR3, the DNA is TGTGCCACCAGCAGAGATGACCTCGGGACAGTCTCGAACACTGAAGCTTTCTTT. This chain uses TRBV15 with TRBJ1-1, with 7 bases that match TRBD1. The J segment lost 1 base and the V segment lost 0 bases, leaving 11 bases of the junction unmatched. CDR3 length: 18 residues. In germline, CDR1 is LNHNV, CDR2 YYDKDF (reference sequence).

This clone was picked up a small number of times. V is TRBV20-1 and J is TRBJ2-7; D call uncertain. Germline lookup yields CDR1 DFQATT and CDR2 SNEGSKA (reference sequence). The CDR3 loop spans 13 amino acids. V lost 2 bases to trimming and J lost 1 base, with 9 bases between them. As DNA, the CDR3 is TGCAGTGCTAGAACTGGCGCTTCCTACGAGCAGTACTTC. Its protein product is CSARTGASYEQYF.

This clone came up many times. One base away lies a much larger clone, so this may be a sequencing read error. The rearrangement links TRBV20-1 to TRBJ2-5; perhaps TRBD1 as D (5 bases). CDR3 length: 16 amino acids. V was shortened by 1 base and J by 4 bases, with 19 bases between the two germline ends. CDR1 and CDR2 (germline): DFQATT, SNEGSKA (reference sequence). CDR3 in amino acids: CSARGDDSVIRETQYF. In nucleotides, the CDR3 is TGCAGTGCTAGAGGGGATGACAGCGTTATCCGAGAGACCCAGTACTTC.

This clone came up once. Since no conserved phenylalanine or tryptophan closes the CDR3, a read error is the likely cause. No DNA is shown, since the ends of the CDR3 on it are uncertain; the CDR3 is the one TCRdb lists. This sequence joins TRBV20-1 and TRBJ2-5. CDR1 and CDR2 (germline): DFQATT, SNEGSKA (reference sequence). Termini included, the CDR3 measures 8 amino acids. CDR3 loop: CSSRAGTI.

In its sample, this clone was seen a few times. This sequence joins TRBV18 and TRBJ1-2; the D is unclear. Trimming left V 2 bases short and J 6 bases short, with 13 bases between. The CDR3 is 14 amino acids. Germline V gene data show CDR1 as KGHSH and CDR2 as LQKENI. The CDR3 DNA reads as TGTGCCAGCTCACCATTTGGACGGAGCGATGGCTACACCTTC. Protein product: CASSPFGRSDGYTF.

Only a few counts were recorded for this clone. CDR3 in amino acids: CASSCEGSWELFF. The CDR3 DNA sequence: TGTGCCAGCAGTTGTGAGGGATCCTGGGAGCTGTTTTTT. The genes are TRBV6-1 and TRBJ2-2; weak D call: TRBD2 (5 bases). The length of the CDR3 is 13 residues. Germline V gives CDR1 MNHNS, CDR2 SASEGT. V was clipped by 5 bases and J by 9 bases, with 13 bases between them.

In its sample, this clone ranks as medium-sized (0.01 to 0.1%). The chain carries TRBV12-5 and TRBJ1-1, with TRBD1 as a possible D gene (5 bases). There are 13 residues in the CDR3. CDR1 and CDR2 from the germline V gene are LGHNT and FRNRAP. Trimming stripped 6 bases from V and 4 bases from J, with 12 bases between. This CDR3 is CASGRGAGTEAFF. In DNA, the CDR3 is TGTGCTAGTGGCCGGGGCGCTGGCACTGAAGCTTTCTTT.

Comment on this clone: At one of its ends the junction is not consistent with the germline gene, which may arise from a read error. The chain employs TRBV7-8 and TRBJ1-2; D gene uncertain. This CDR3 contains 15 residues. Germline CDR1 and CDR2: SGHVS and FQNEAQ. This CDR3 reads CASSLGTASNYGYTF. DNA for the CDR3: TGTGCCAGCAGTTTAGGAACAGCGAGTAACTATGGCTACACCTTC.

This clone has just a few counts. The chain employs TRBV7-9 and TRBJ1-1; possible D gene TRBD1, 6 bases. CDR3 size: 13 residues. Per germline, CDR1 SEHNR and CDR2 FQNEAQ (reference sequence). Trimming took off 5 bases at V and 7 bases at J, with 14 bases between the two ends. The CDR3 loop reads CASSPGSTGEAFF. The CDR3 nucleotides are TGTGCCAGCAGCCCGGGCTCGACAGGTGAAGCTTTCTTT. Using reference TRBV7-9 and TRBJ1-1 for the parts outside the CDR3, the full variable domain is DTGVSQNPRHKITKRGQNVTFRCDPISEHNRLYWYRQTLGQGPEFLTYFQNEAQLEKSRLLSDRFSAERPKGSFSTLEIQRTEQGDSAMYLCASSPGSTGEAFFGQGTRLTVV.

This clone was seen ten or more times. This chain joins TRBV3-1 and TRBJ1-1, with D possibly being TRBD1 (5 bases). The CDR3 runs to 16 residues. Germline V lookup: CDR1 LGHDT, CDR2 YNNKEL (reference sequence). The V end was cut by 2 bases, the J end by 1 base, with 14 bases between. CDR3 region: CASSQITAGTNTEAFF. CDR3 coding DNA: TGTGCCAGCAGCCAAATTACAGCAGGGACGAACACTGAAGCTTTCTTT.